This T cell receptor beta chain was captured by sequencing in a study of shared clonotypes between healthy human individuals. General study points: Generation probability values for non-shared clonotypes were lower than those for clonotypes shared by all four donors.

This clone appeared a single time. Its antigen remains unknown. A deep-level run was used for the assay. For sorted subsets, 150 to 200 ng DNA per replicate equaled approximately 30,000 T cell genomes. Sequenced by immunoSEQ multiplex PCR; TCRdb stores in-frame clones only, minus some. The sample holds about 2.4 million clones, roughly 93% seen once. The length of the CDR3 is 12 residues. Germline V gives CDR1 SGHRS, CDR2 YFSETQ. V was clipped by 5 bases and J by 8 bases, with 13 bases between them. This TCR was recovered from a young man in good health. Some clones in this sample may be carry-over from other donors' samples. The material sequenced was naive CD4+ T cells from PBMCs. Described subset: CD45RA+ positively selected. The V and J genes are TRBV5-1 and TRBJ1-2; D is undetermined. This CDR3 is CASRPEQGGYTF. The CDR3 DNA follows: TGCGCCAGCAGACCTGAGCAAGGCGGCTACACCTTC.